The 7 T cell receptor beta chains below come from one sample, sequenced in a study of T cells in women clearing cervical HPV infection. The assay was immunoSEQ multiplex PCR, and TCRdb's table has in-frame clones only and misses some. Its table lists tens of thousands of clones. The specimen sequenced was blood buffy coat. These receptors came from a woman between 18 and 70 years old with a cervical HPV16 infection that either progressed to CIN3+ or cleared (not recorded which).

About this clone itself: The read stops 3 residues short of the end of the CDR3; the missing end is completed from the germline J gene. This rearrangement joins TRBV30 to TRBJ2-3; TRBD2 is a possible D gene (5 bases). Germline V gene sequence: CDR1 GTSNPN, CDR2 SVGIG (reference sequence). The V and J ends lost 0 bases and 0 bases respectively, with 10 bases between them. CDR3 size: 15 residues. This chain's CDR3 is CAWSVRRTSTDTQYF. The CDR3 DNA, read in part, is TGTGCCTGGAGTGTACGTAGGACTAGCACAGATACG.

Remarks on this clone: Read coverage stops 3 residues before the CDR3 terminus; the germline J gene supplies the remainder. V is TRBV2 and J is TRBJ1-2, with 9 nucleotides matching TRBD1. The CDR3 is 16 amino acids. Germline assignment: CDR1 SNHLY and CDR2 FYNNEI. With V trimmed by 6 bases and J by 0 bases, 8 bases remained unmatched. CDR3: CASSGRTGVPNYGYTF. The CDR3 DNA, read in part, is TGTGCCAGCAGCGGCCGGACAGGGGTACCTAACTATGGC.

In regard to this clone: Sequencing ends 3 residues short of the CDR3 end; the germline J gene provides the rest. This rearrangement joins TRBV5-1 to TRBJ2-7; D not resolved. Germline-derived CDR1 and CDR2 are SGHRS and YFSETQ. CDR3 length: 13 residues. With 0 bases removed from V and 0 bases from J, the gap between germline ends came to 4 bases. The CDR3 bases that were read are TGCGCCAGCAGCTTGGGCAGCTCCTACGAG. Its protein product is CASSLGSSYE. Given in full, the CDR3 is CASSLGSSYEQYF.

Worth noting for this clone: The read falls 3 residues short of the CDR3 end, and the missing part is taken from the germline J gene. J is TRBJ2-1 and V is TRBV7-6, with D perhaps matching TRBD1 (6 bases). V gave up 2 bases and J gave up 1 base, with 18 bases separating them. The length of the CDR3 is 18 residues. Looked up from germline, CDR1 is SGHVS and CDR2 is FNYEAQ. The CDR3 is CASSLTTAGDSSYNEQFF. CDR3 DNA (partial): TGTGCCAGCAGCTTAACGACCGCAGGGGATTCTTCCTACAATGAG.

On this clone itself: The read comes to an end 3 residues before the CDR3 does, leaving the germline J gene to fill in the end. The chain has TRBV20-1 and TRBJ2-1, with D possibly matching TRBD2 (5 bases). Germline assignment: CDR1 DFQATT and CDR2 SNEGSKA (reference sequence). Trimming removed 0 bases at V and 3 bases at J, with 18 bases between. This CDR3 region has 17 residues. The DNA read from the CDR3 is TGCAGTGCTAGAGATGATCGAACGGGGAGACTCTACAATGAG. Its protein product is CSARDDRTGRLYNE. The whole CDR3 is CSARDDRTGRLYNEQFF.

Of note for this clone: The observed sequence ends 3 residues before the CDR3 terminus, with the missing tail filled in from the germline J gene. The gene calls are TRBV12-3 or TRBV12-4 and TRBJ1-2, with TRBD1 matching 8 bases. The V gene end was trimmed by 4 bases and the J gene end by 6 bases; junction bases not matched to a gene: 7. This CDR3 has 14 residues. The CDR3 here is CASSSSDRVDGYTF. The CDR3 bases that were read are TGTGCCAGCAGTTCCTCGGACAGGGTAGATGGC.

Concerning this clone itself: The read finishes 3 residues shy of the CDR3 end, and the germline J gene is used to complete it. J is TRBJ1-5 and V is TRBV7-2; TRBD1 might be the D (6 bases). With 5 bases removed from V and 9 bases from J, the gap between germline ends came to 14 bases. Germline V CDR1 and CDR2: SGHTA, FQGNSA. This CDR3 has 13 residues. CDR3 DNA, as far as it was read: TGTGCCAGCAGCCTGGAACAGGGCTGGCCC. This encodes CASSLEQGWP. The complete CDR3 protein is CASSLEQGWPQHF.